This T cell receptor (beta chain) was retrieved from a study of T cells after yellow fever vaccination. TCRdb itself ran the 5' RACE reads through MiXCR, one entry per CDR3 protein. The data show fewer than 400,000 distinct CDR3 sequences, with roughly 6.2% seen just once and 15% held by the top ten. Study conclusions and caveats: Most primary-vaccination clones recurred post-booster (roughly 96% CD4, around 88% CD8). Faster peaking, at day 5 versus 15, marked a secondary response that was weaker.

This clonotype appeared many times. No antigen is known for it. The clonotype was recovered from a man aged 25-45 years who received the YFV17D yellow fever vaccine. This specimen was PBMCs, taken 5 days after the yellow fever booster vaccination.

CDR3: CATSRGRRQEEEQFF. The CDR3, as DNA: TGTGCCACCAGCAGGGGAAGGAGGCAGGAAGAAGAGCAGTTCTTC. V and J are TRBV15 and TRBJ2-1; D may be TRBD2 (5 bases). V lost 3 bases to trimming and J lost 10 bases, with 19 bases between them. This CDR3 has 15 amino acids. In germline, CDR1 is LNHNV, CDR2 YYDKDF (reference sequence).